These T cell receptor beta chains were read from a single sample in a study of blood T cell repertoires in COVID-19. TCRdb keeps only in-frame clones here, not all; method: immunoSEQ multiplex PCR. This table has around 200,000 clones, about nine tenths appearing once. The sequencing input was peripheral blood. The receptors come from a man older than 75 with acute or convalescent COVID-19. Each CDR3 is given with its conserved first and last residue. The D gene is left open where the match is weak. Only some rows state a clone size, as once, few, many or a class for expanded clones.

d_call	v_call	j_call	clone_size	cdr3_aa	cdr3_nt
-	TRBV12-3/TRBV12-4	TRBJ2-2	few	CASRRTVNGELFF	TGTGCCAGCAGAAGGACAGTTAACGGGGAGCTGTTTTTT
TRBD1	TRBV19	TRBJ1-1	-	CASSTTGAGFEAFF	TGTGCCAGTAGTACGACAGGGGCCGGGTTCGAAGCTTTCTTT
-	TRBV28	TRBJ1-1	few	CASSQGQGRAFF	TGTGCCAGCAGTCAGGGACAAGGAAGAGCTTTCTTT
-	TRBV23-1	TRBJ2-3	-	CASRGPRTGTDTQYF	TGCGCCAGCCGCGGGCCCAGGACTGGCACAGATACGCAGTATTTT
TRBD2	TRBV5-6	TRBJ2-1	-	CASSRGRGYNEQFF	TGTGCCAGCAGCCGCGGGAGGGGATACAATGAGCAGTTCTTC
-	TRBV10-3	TRBJ1-3	-	CAIGPLEGAIYF	TGTGCCATCGGGCCTCTGGAAGGGGCCATATATTTT
-	TRBV11-3	TRBJ2-1	-	CASSFGGPLYNEQFF	TGTGCCAGCAGCTTTGGTGGTCCTCTATACAATGAGCAGTTCTTC
-	TRBV7-8	TRBJ2-7	once	CASSPRPSAVGDEQYF	TGTGCCAGCAGCCCCCGCCCCTCAGCGGTAGGAGACGAGCAGTACTTC
TRBD1	TRBV6-5	TRBJ1-1	once	CASSYGAGGTTEAFF	TGTGCCAGCAGTTACGGTGCAGGGGGAACGACTGAAGCTTTCTTT
-	TRBV4-2	TRBJ1-5	-	CASSQDELARVSNQPQHF	TGTGCCAGCAGCCAAGACGAGCTGGCCAGGGTTAGCAATCAGCCCCAGCATTTT
TRBD1	TRBV6-1	TRBJ1-4	few	CASSEEGARGSATNEKLFF	TGTGCCAGCAGTGAAGAGGGGGCCAGGGGATCCGCAACTAATGAAAAACTGTTTTTT
TRBD1	TRBV7-8	TRBJ1-5	few	CASSRDRGPNQPQHF	TGTGCCAGCAGCCGAGACAGGGGGCCCAATCAGCCCCAGCATTTT
TRBD1	TRBV5-1	TRBJ1-2	-	CASLGQTGGYTF	TGCGCCAGCCTGGGACAGACGGGTGGCTACACCTTC
-	TRBV5-5	TRBJ1-2	once	CASSLTGQNGYTF	TGTGCCAGCAGTCTAACAGGCCAAAATGGCTACACCTTC
-	TRBV12-3/TRBV12-4	TRBJ1-1	-	CASRTQGQAEAFF	TGTGCCAGCAGAACCCAGGGGCAGGCTGAAGCTTTCTTT
-	TRBV6-2/TRBV6-3	TRBJ1-2	-	CASSPRGGSNYGYTF	TGTGCCAGCAGTCCGCGGGGTGGATCCAACTATGGCTACACCTTC
-	TRBV19	TRBJ2-7	-	CASSIGTRGYEQYF	TGTGCCAGTAGTATAGGTACCAGGGGCTACGAGCAGTACTTC
-	TRBV24-1	TRBJ2-2	-	CATSGTDTPGELFF	TGTGCCACCAGTGGGACAGATACCCCCGGGGAGCTGTTTTTT
TRBD1	TRBV24-1	TRBJ1-4	-	CATSDPGQGNEKLFF	TGTGCCACCAGTGATCCGGGACAGGGGAATGAAAAACTGTTTTTT
TRBD1	TRBV5-1	TRBJ2-7	-	CASSSTGGLYEQYF	TGCGCCAGCAGCTCGACAGGGGGCCTCTACGAGCAGTACTTC
TRBD1	TRBV18	TRBJ2-7	-	CASSPSVGTGPTKPNF	TGTGCCAGCTCACCTTCGGTAGGGACAGGGCCCACAAAACCCAACTTC
TRBD2	TRBV7-9	TRBJ2-5	once	CASSLEASGSWQTQYF	TGTGCCAGCAGCTTAGAGGCTAGCGGGAGTTGGCAGACCCAGTACTTC
TRBD1	TRBV5-1	TRBJ1-2	few	CASSIRDRNNYNYGYTF	TGCGCCAGCAGCATCCGGGACAGGAACAATTATAACTATGGCTACACCTTC
-	TRBV5-4	TRBJ1-6	few	CASSPQGEVNSPLHF	TGTGCCAGCAGCCCCCAGGGCGAGGTTAATTCACCCCTCCACTTT
-	TRBV11-2	TRBJ2-2	-	CASSLVQGLTGELFF	TGTGCCAGCAGCTTAGTACAGGGCCTAACCGGGGAGCTGTTTTTT
-	TRBV10-2	TRBJ1-4	-	CASKAGQGLRKLFF	TGCGCCAGCAAGGCGGGTCAGGGGTTGCGAAAACTGTTTTTT
-	TRBV5-4	TRBJ1-6	-	CASSLGEGSPLHF	TGTGCCAGCAGCTTGGGGGAGGGCTCACCCCTCCACTTT
-	TRBV7-9	TRBJ1-2	-	CASRPFRDNYGYTF	TGTGCCAGCAGACCATTTCGGGATAACTATGGCTACACCTTC
TRBD1	TRBV27	TRBJ2-2	-	CASSWTGIAGELFF	TGTGCCAGCAGCTGGACAGGGATCGCCGGGGAGCTGTTTTTT
-	TRBV5-1	TRBJ2-7	-	CASSLSQVSYEQYF	TGCGCCAGCAGCTTGAGTCAGGTTTCCTACGAGCAGTACTTC
-	TRBV4-1	TRBJ2-5	once	CASSQAPDYARTQYF	TGCGCCAGCAGCCAAGCCCCGGACTACGCAAGGACCCAGTACTTC
TRBD2	TRBV5-1	TRBJ2-5	-	CASSLAALAGGQETQYF	TGCGCCAGCAGCTTGGCCGCACTAGCGGGAGGGCAAGAGACCCAGTACTTC
-	TRBV2	TRBJ2-2	-	CASSDGVTGELFF	TGTGCCAGCAGTGATGGAGTGACCGGGGAGCTGTTTTTT
TRBD2	TRBV9	TRBJ2-3	-	CASSVGGGRASTDTQYF	TGTGCCAGCAGCGTAGGCGGCGGGAGGGCAAGTACAGATACGCAGTATTTT
-	TRBV11-2	TRBJ2-2	few	CASSLGLNTGELFF	TGTGCCAGCAGCTTGGGCCTAAACACCGGGGAGCTGTTTTTT
TRBD2	TRBV11-1	TRBJ2-7	once	CASSLESSGSYEQYF	TGTGCCAGCAGCTTAGAATCTAGCGGCTCCTACGAGCAGTACTTC
TRBD1	TRBV6-5	TRBJ2-5	-	CASSQGGQVQETQYF	TGTGCCAGCAGCCAAGGGGGACAGGTCCAAGAGACCCAGTACTTC
TRBD1	TRBV7-9	TRBJ1-4	-	CASSNDVDRVGNEKLFF	TGTGCCAGCAGCAACGATGTCGACAGGGTCGGTAATGAAAAACTGTTTTTT
-	TRBV5-1	TRBJ2-1	-	CASSLEQVNEQFF	TGCGCCAGCAGCTTGGAACAGGTCAATGAGCAGTTCTTC
-	TRBV6-4	TRBJ1-6	-	CASSASGHYNSPLHF	TGTGCCAGCAGTGCTTCGGGACATTATAATTCACCCCTCCACTTT
-	TRBV6-2/TRBV6-3	TRBJ1-5	-	CASSYSPLGDKKERQPQHF	TGTGCCAGCAGTTACTCCCCTTTGGGGGACAAAAAAGAACGTCAGCCCCAGCATTTT
TRBD2	TRBV6-5	TRBJ2-3	-	CASSYSGTSGTDTQYF	TGTGCCAGCAGTTATTCCGGGACTAGCGGCACAGATACGCAGTATTTT
-	TRBV5-6	TRBJ1-6	-	CASSTATGRPLHF	TGTGCCAGCAGTACAGCTACAGGTCGTCCCCTCCACTTT
-	TRBV5-3	TRBJ2-4	-	CARSPTPEVAKNIQYF	TGTGCCAGAAGCCCGACCCCGGAGGTAGCCAAAAACATTCAGTACTTC
TRBD1	TRBV19	TRBJ1-2	-	CASSIPQRTGGYTF	TGTGCCAGTAGTATACCCCAACGGACAGGCGGCTACACCTTC
-	TRBV3-1/TRBV3-2	TRBJ1-3	-	CASSQDLSFSSGNTIYF	TGTGCCAGCAGCCAAGATCTGAGCTTTTCCTCTGGAAACACCATATATTTT
-	TRBV3-1/TRBV3-2	TRBJ2-1	few	CASSQVTQNSYNEQFF	TGTGCCAGCAGCCAAGTCACACAGAACTCCTACAATGAGCAGTTCTTC
TRBD1	TRBV18	TRBJ1-4	-	CASSLQGTGNEKLFF	TGTGCCAGCTCACTACAGGGGACGGGTAATGAAAAACTGTTTTTT
-	TRBV5-1	TRBJ2-5	-	CASALSGTQETQYF	TGCGCCAGCGCCCTATCCGGGACACAAGAGACCCAGTACTTC
-	TRBV10-3	TRBJ2-1	-	CAISAGPSSYNEQFF	TGTGCCATCAGCGCGGGACCGAGCTCCTACAATGAGCAGTTCTTC